The clone carrying this TCR beta chain occurred many times. Its cognate antigen is unknown. RNA transcripts gave rise to amplified TCR beta CDR3 regions. In the first-round RT-PCR of the TCR CDR3, the HTBI primer set was used. MiXCR, run by TCRdb on the multiplex PCR reads, gives a single entry per CDR3 protein. The sample has about 280,000 distinct CDR3 sequences, under 30% seen once. The data were taken from a study of T cells in Graves' hyperthyroidism and ophthalmopathy. The CDR3 totals 12 residues. Germline CDR1 is SQVTM and CDR2 is ANQGSEA. The ends lost 3 bases at V and 1 base at J; junction bases unmatched: 0. Study outcomes and limitations: Ophthalmopathy and stable hyperthyroidism were separated by a 13 V-J model. Blood also held most thyroid clonotypes expanded beyond 0.001.

The V call is TRBV29-1, the J call TRBJ2-7, with 7 bases that match TRBD2. The sample taken for sequencing was blood. This clonotype originated in a man aged 40-49 years with Graves' hyperthyroidism that later progressed to Graves' ophthalmopathy. For the CDR3, the DNA is TGCAGCGTTGAGCGGGAGTCCTACGAGCAGTACTTC. It specifies CSVERESYEQYF.